This note documents a single TCR beta chain sequence. Some clones are missing from TCRdb's copy, which holds only in-frame ones; the method was immunoSEQ multiplex PCR. The sample shows 1.4 million to 1.5 million clones, more than 95% of them seen only once. HIV-negative, healthy adults without recent acute infections or vaccinations were the donors. CDR3 length: 19 amino acids. The J segment lost 4 bases and the V segment lost 0 bases, leaving 13 bases of the junction unmatched. Germline V gives CDR1 MNHNS, CDR2 SASEGT. These data belong to a study of shared clonotypes between healthy human individuals.

This receptor was identified in a man aged 25-45 years in good health. V and J are TRBV6-1 and TRBJ2-3; the match to TRBD2 covers 10 bases. The sample comprised naive CD4+ T cells sorted from blood. Subset in this sample: CD45RA+ positively selected. The CDR3 DNA is TGTGCCAGCAGTGAAGCCCTAGCGGGAGAGGGTATGCACGCAGATACGCAGTATTTT. It is translated as CASSEALAGEGMHADTQYF.